This TCR beta chain was identified in a study of T cells in Graves' hyperthyroidism and ophthalmopathy. Overall study results and limits: The model anticipated ophthalmopathy a median about six months pre-onset.

Researchers amplified the TCR beta CDR3 regions from RNA transcripts. The TCR CDR3 first-round RT-PCR relied on the HTBI primer set. Each CDR3 protein is one row after TCRdb ran MiXCR on the multiplex PCR reads. The sample lists fewer than 750,000 distinct CDR3 sequences; roughly 14% were seen once. This clonotype was counted between two and nine times. What it recognizes is unknown. The sequenced sample was blood. The sequence was collected from a woman aged 45-65 years with Graves' ophthalmopathy.

In nucleotides, the CDR3 is TGTGCCAGCAGCTTAGTAGGGCTAGCGGAGACCCAGTACTTC. This translates into CASSLVGLAETQYF. V is TRBV7-9 and J is TRBJ2-5, with TRBD2 as a possible D gene (6 bases). Germline V gives CDR1 SEHNR, CDR2 FQNEAQ (reference sequence). This CDR3 has 14 amino acids. V lost 1 base, J lost 5 bases, and 11 bases lay in between.